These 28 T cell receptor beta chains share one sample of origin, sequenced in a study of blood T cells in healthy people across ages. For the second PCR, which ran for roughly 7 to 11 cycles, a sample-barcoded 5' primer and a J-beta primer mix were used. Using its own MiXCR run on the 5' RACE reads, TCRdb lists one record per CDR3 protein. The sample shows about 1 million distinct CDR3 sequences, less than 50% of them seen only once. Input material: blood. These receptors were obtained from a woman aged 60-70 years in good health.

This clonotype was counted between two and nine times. This CDR3 is CASSSRRAGDRDTQYF. Here the CDR3 DNA reads TGTGCCAGCAGTTCGCGAAGGGCAGGGGATAGAGATACGCAGTATTTT. This chain links TRBV6-5 with TRBJ2-3, with a tentative D call TRBD1 (6 bases). Germline V lookup: CDR1 MNHEY, CDR2 SVGAGI. CDR3 size: 16 residues. Trimming left V 4 bases short and J 5 bases short, with 19 bases between.

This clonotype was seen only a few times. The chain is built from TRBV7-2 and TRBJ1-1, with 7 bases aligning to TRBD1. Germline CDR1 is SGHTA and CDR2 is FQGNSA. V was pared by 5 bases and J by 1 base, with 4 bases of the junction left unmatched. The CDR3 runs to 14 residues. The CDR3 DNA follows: TGTGCCAGCAGCACGGGACAGCCGAACACTGAAGCTTTCTTT. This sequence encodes CASSTGQPNTEAFF.

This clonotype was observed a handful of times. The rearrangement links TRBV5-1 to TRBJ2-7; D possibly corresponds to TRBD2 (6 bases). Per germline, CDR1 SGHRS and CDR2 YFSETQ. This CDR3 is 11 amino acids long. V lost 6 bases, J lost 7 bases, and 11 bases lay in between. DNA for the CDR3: TGCGCCAGCAACGAGGGGAGGGAGCAGTACTTC. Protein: CASNEGREQYF.

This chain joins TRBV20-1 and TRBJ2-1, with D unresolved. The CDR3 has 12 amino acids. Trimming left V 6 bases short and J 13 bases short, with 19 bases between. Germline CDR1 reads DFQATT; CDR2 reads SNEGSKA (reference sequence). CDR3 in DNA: TGCAGTGCATCCGGACCCTCTCCGGGCCAGTTCTTC. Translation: CSASGPSPGQFF.

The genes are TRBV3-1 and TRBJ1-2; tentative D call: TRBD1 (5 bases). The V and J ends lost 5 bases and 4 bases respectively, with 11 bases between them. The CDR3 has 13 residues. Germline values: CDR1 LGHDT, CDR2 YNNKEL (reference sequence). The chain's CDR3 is CASSGDSGYGYTF. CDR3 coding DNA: TGTGCCAGCAGCGGCGACAGTGGCTATGGCTACACCTTC.

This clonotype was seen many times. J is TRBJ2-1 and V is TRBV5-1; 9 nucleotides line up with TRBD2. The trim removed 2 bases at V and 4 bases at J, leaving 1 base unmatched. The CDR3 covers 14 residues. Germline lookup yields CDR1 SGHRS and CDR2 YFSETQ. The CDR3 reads CASSFLAGYNEQFF. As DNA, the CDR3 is TGCGCCAGCAGCTTTCTAGCGGGATACAATGAGCAGTTCTTC. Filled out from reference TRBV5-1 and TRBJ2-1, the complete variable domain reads KAGVTQTPRYLIKTRGQQVTLSCSPISGHRSVSWYQQTPGQGLQFLFEYFSETQRNKGNFPGRFSGRQFSNSRSEMNVSTLELGDSALYLCASSFLAGYNEQFFGPGTRLTVL.

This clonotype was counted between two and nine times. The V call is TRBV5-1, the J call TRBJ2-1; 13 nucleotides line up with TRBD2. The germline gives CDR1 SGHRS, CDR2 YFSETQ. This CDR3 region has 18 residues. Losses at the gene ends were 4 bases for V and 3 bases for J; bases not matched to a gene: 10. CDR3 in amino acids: CASSPRTSGSLLYNEQFF. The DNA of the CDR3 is TGCGCCAGCAGCCCCAGGACTAGCGGGAGCCTACTCTACAATGAGCAGTTCTTC.

The CDR3 region is CASSRAGIGSDTQYF. CDR3 DNA sequence: TGTGCCAGCAGCCGAGCGGGAATAGGGTCAGATACGCAGTATTTT. The V gene is TRBV7-2, the J gene TRBJ2-3, with 7 nucleotides matching TRBD2. With 5 bases clipped from V and 4 bases from J, the junction kept 9 bases outside the gene matches. Germline values: CDR1 SGHTA, CDR2 FQGNSA. This CDR3 region has 15 residues.

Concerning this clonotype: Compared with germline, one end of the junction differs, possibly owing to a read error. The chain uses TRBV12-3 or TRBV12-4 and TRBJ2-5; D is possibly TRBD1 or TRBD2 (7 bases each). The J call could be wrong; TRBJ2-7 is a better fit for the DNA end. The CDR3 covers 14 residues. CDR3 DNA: TGTACCAGCAGGGGGGAGGGTCTTTACGGCGAGCAGTACTTC. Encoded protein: CTSRGEGLYGEQYF.

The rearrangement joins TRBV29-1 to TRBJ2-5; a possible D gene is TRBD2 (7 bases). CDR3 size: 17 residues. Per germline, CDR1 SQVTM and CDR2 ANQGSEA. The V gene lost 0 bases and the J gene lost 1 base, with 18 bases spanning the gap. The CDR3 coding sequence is TGCAGCGTTGAAGAGGGGGGGTACGACAGGCCCCAAGAGACCCAGTACTTC. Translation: CSVEEGGYDRPQETQYF.

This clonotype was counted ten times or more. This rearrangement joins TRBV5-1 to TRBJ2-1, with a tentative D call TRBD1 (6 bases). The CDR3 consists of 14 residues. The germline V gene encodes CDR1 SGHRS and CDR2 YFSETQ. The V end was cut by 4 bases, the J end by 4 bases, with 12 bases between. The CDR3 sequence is CASSEGQLYNEQFF. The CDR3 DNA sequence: TGCGCCAGCAGCGAGGGACAACTATACAATGAGCAGTTCTTC.

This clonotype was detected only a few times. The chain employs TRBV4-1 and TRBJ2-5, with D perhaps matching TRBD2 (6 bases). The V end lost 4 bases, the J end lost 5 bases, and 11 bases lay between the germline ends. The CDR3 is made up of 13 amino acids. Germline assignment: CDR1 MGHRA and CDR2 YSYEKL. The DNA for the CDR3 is TGCGCCAGCAGCCTTCTAGCGTGGGAGACCCAGTACTTC. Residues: CASSLLAWETQYF.

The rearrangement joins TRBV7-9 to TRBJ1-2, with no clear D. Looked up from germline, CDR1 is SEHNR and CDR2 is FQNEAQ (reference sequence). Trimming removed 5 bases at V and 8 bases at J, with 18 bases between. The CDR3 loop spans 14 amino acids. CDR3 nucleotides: TGTGCCAGCAGCCCCTTCTGGACGGAGAACGGCTACACCTTC. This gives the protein CASSPFWTENGYTF. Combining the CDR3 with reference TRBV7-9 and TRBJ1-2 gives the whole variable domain DTGVSQNPRHKITKRGQNVTFRCDPISEHNRLYWYRQTLGQGPEFLTYFQNEAQLEKSRLLSDRFSAERPKGSFSTLEIQRTEQGDSAMYLCASSPFWTENGYTFGSGTRLTVV.

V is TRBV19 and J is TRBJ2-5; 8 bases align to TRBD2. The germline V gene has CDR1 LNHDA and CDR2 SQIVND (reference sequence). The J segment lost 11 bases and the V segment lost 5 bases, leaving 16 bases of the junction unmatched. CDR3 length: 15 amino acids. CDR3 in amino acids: CASSPPGLASNEQYF. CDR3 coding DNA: TGTGCCAGTAGTCCTCCAGGACTAGCAAGTAATGAGCAGTACTTC.

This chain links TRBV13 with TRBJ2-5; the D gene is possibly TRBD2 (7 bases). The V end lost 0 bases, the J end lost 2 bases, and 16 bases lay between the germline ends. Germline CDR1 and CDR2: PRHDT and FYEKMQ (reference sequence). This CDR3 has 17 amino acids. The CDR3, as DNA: TGTGCCAGCAGCTTAGGTGGGGGGGCCAGAACTCAAGAGACCCAGTACTTC. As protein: CASSLGGGARTQETQYF.

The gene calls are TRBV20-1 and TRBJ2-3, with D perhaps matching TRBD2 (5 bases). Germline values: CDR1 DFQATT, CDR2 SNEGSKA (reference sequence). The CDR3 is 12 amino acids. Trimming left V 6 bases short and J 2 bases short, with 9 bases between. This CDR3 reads CSASDYTDTQYF. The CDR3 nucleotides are TGCAGTGCCAGCGACTACACAGATACGCAGTATTTT.

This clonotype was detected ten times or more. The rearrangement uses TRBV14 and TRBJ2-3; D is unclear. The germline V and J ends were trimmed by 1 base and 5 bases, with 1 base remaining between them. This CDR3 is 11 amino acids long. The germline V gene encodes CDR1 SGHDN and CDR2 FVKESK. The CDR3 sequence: CASSQVDTQYF. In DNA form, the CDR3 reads TGTGCCAGCAGCCAAGTAGATACGCAGTATTTT.

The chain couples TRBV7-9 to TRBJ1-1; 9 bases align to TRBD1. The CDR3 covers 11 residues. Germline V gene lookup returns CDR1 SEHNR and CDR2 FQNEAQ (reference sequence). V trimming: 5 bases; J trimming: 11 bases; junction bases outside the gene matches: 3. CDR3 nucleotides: TGTGCCAGCAGCCTCGGACAGGGGGCTTTCTTT. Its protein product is CASSLGQGAFF. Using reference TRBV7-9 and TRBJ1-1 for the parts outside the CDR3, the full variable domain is DTGVSQNPRHKITKRGQNVTFRCDPISEHNRLYWYRQTLGQGPEFLTYFQNEAQLEKSRLLSDRFSAERPKGSFSTLEIQRTEQGDSAMYLCASSLGQGAFFGQGTRLTVV.

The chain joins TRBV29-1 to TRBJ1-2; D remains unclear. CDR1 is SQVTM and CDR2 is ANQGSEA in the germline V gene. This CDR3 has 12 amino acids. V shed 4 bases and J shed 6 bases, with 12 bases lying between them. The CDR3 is CSVGPKDHGYTF. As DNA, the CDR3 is TGCAGCGTTGGGCCCAAGGACCATGGCTACACCTTC.

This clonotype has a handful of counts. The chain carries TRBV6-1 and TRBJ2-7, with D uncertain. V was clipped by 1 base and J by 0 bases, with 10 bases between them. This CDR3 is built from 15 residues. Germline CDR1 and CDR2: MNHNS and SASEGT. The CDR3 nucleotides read TGTGCCAGCAGTGAAGATCCCATCAGCTCCTACGAGCAGTACTTC. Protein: CASSEDPISSYEQYF.

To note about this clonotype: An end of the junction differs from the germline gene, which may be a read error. The chain's CDR3 is CASSLSTATGANVPTF. CDR3 nucleotide sequence: TGTGCCAGCAGCTTGAGCACGGCCACCGGGGCCAACGTCCCGACTTTC. The chain joins TRBV7-3 to TRBJ2-6; D possibly matches TRBD1 or TRBD2 (5 bases each). Germline CDR1 is SGHTA and CDR2 is FQGTGA. CDR3 size: 16 residues.

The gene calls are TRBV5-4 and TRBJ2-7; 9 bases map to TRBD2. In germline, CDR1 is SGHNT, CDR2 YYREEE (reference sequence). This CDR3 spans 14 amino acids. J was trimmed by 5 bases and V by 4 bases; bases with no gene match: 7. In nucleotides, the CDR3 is TGTGCCAGCAGCGTAATAGCGGGAGAGAACGAGCAGTACTTC. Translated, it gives CASSVIAGENEQYF.

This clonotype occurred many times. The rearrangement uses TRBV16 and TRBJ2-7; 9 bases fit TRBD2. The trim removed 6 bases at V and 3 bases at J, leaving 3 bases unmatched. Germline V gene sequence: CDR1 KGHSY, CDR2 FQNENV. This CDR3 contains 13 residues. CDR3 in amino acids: CASSSGRSYEQYF. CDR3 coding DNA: TGTGCCAGCAGTAGCGGGAGAAGCTACGAGCAGTACTTC.

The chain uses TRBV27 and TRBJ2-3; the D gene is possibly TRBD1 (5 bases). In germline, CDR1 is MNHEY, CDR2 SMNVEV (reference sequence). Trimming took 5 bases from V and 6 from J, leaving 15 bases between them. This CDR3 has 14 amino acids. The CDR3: CASSTYPGFDTQYF. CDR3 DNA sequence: TGTGCCAGCAGTACATACCCAGGGTTTGATACGCAGTATTTT.

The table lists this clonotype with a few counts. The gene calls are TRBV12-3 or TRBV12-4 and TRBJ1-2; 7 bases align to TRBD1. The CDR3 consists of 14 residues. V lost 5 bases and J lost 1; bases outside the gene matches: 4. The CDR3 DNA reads TGTGCCAGCAGTACAGGGGACTTTAACTATGGCTACACCTTC. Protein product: CASSTGDFNYGYTF.

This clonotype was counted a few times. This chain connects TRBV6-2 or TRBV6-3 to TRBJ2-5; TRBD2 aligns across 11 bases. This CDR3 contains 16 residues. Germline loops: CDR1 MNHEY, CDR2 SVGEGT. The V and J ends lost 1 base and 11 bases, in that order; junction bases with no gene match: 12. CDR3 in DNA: TGTGCCAGCAGTTACTTCGGGACTAGCGGTTCCTACGCGCAGTACTTC. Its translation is CASSYFGTSGSYAQYF.

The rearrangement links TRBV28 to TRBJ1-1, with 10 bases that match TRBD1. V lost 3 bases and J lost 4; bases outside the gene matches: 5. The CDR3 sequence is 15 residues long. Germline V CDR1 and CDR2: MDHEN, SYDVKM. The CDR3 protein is CASSLGTGVGTEAFF. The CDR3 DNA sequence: TGTGCCAGCAGTTTGGGGACAGGGGTGGGCACTGAAGCTTTCTTT.

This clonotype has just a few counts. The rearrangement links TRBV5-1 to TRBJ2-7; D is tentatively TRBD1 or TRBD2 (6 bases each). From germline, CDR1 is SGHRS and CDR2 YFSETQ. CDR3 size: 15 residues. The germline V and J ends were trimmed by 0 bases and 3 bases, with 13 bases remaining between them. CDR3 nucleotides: TGCGCCAGCAGCTTGGCCGGTGGGGGGCTCTACGAGCAGTACTTC. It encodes CASSLAGGGLYEQYF.